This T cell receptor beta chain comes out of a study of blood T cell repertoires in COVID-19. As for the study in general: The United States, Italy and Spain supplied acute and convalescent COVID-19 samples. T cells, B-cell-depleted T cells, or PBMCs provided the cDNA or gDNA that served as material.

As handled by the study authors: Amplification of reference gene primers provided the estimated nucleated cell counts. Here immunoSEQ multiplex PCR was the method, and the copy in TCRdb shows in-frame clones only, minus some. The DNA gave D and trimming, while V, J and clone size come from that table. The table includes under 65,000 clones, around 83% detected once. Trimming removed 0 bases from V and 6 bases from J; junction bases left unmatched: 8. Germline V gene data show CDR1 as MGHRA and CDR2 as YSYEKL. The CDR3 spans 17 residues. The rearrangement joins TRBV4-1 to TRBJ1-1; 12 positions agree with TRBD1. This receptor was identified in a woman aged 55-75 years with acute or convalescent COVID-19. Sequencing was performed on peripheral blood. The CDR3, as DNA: TGCGCCAGCAGCCAAGATCGGGGACAGGGGGCTTTGGCTGAAGCTTTCTTT. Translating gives CASSQDRGQGALAEAFF.